The clone carrying this T cell receptor (beta chain) was seen only a few times. With random hexamers, roughly 0.45 to 1 ug RNA was reverse transcribed. Across 54 Vbeta and 13 Jbeta, TCR beta CDR3 was amplified with immunoSEQ multiplex PCR. TCRdb recomputed calls from the immunoSEQ multiplex PCR reads with MiXCR, one row per CDR3 protein. The sample has 400,000 or so distinct CDR3 sequences, 85% to 90% seen once; the top ten hold about 0.12%. Germline V gene data show CDR1 as SQVTM and CDR2 as ANQGSEA. CDR3 length equals 13 residues. Trimming left V 3 bases short and J 4 bases short, with 13 bases between. It was treatment-naive patients with stable or active relapsing-remitting disease who made up the multiple sclerosis controls. Isolation of CD8+ and CD4+ T cells was performed negatively, whereas enrichment of TEMRA cells was done by FACS. The data were obtained in a study of CD8 T cells in Susac syndrome.

The J gene is TRBJ2-7, the V gene TRBV29-1, with D perhaps assigned TRBD1 or TRBD2 (5 bases each). Material: CD8+ T cells from PBMCs. This TCR was recovered from a human donor with multiple sclerosis. This CDR3 is CSVESTGGYEQYF. Written as DNA, the CDR3 is TGCAGCGTTGAGTCTACAGGCGGGTACGAGCAGTACTTC.